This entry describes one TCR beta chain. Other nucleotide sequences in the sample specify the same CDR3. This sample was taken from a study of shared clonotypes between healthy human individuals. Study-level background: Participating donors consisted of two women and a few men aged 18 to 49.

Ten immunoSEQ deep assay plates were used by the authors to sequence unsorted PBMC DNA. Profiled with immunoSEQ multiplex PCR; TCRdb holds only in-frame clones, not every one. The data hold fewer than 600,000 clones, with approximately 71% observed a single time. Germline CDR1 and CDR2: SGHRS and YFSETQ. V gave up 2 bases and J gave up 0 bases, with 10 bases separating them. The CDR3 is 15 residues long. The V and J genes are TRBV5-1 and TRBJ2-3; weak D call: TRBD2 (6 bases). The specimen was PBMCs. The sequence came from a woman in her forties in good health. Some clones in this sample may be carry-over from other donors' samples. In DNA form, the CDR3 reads TGCGCCAGCAGCTTAAGGGACTCTAGCACAGATACGCAGTATTTT. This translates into CASSLRDSSTDTQYF.